The present entry profiles one T cell receptor (beta chain) with its context. Arm-PCR of CDR3 regions and iRepertoire HTBI primers were the basis on which TCR beta libraries were built. One entry per CDR3 protein results from TCRdb running MiXCR on the multiplex PCR reads. The sample holds just over 600,000 distinct CDR3 sequences; roughly 15% are singletons and the top ten take 18%. This entry comes from a study of regulatory T cells in long-lasting Graves disease. Germline assignment: CDR1 SEHNR and CDR2 FQNEAQ (reference sequence). The CDR3 totals 15 residues. Between the trimmed V and J ends, which lost 5 bases and 4 bases, there was a span of 14 bases. Time point reported: newly diagnosed GD, antithyroid drugs for less than 3 months. Following extraction of RNA from PBMCs, that RNA was used to make the TCR library. This sample was shared with a second study, whose subject was T cells in Graves' hyperthyroidism and ophthalmopathy. That source reports: Graves' hyperthyroidism qualified as stable when ophthalmopathy did not progress within 18 months.

The clonotype originates from a woman in her twenties or thirties with Graves disease. The input for sequencing was peripheral blood mononuclear cells (PBMCs), taken at new diagnosis, from a patient treated with antithyroid drugs. The J gene is TRBJ2-2, the V gene TRBV7-9; D is unclear. The CDR3 DNA sequence: TGTGCCAGCAGCCCCCGTGGCTACGTCACCGGGGAGCTGTTTTTT. Amino acids: CASSPRGYVTGELFF.